The sequence of this TCR beta chain was determined in a study of blood T cell repertoires in COVID-19. Background on the study: Researchers got acute and convalescent COVID-19 samples from the United States, Italy and Spain.

Original data processing: Amplifying reference gene primers gave estimates of nucleated cell counts. Profiled with immunoSEQ multiplex PCR; TCRdb holds only in-frame clones, not every one. Clone size and the V and J calls come from that table; the DNA yielded D and trimming. The sample records around 280,000 clones, 85% to 90% being singletons. Participants were aged roughly 18 to 100 years from around 24 US areas. Assignments of participants to cohorts depended upon their own reported clinical history. The CDR3 extends over 15 amino acids. Trimming pared 0 bases from V and 7 bases from J, leaving 13 bases between. CDR1 is LGHNA, CDR2 YNFKEQ, per germline.

The chain has TRBV4-2 and TRBJ1-5, with a possible D match to TRBD1 (5 bases). The TCR originated in a woman between 18 and 30 years old with acute COVID-19. The source material was PBMCs or T cells enriched from blood (not recorded which). CDR3 loop: CASSQDPGERQPQHF. The CDR3 DNA reads as TGTGCCAGCAGCCAAGACCCGGGGGAACGGCAGCCCCAGCATTTT.